The rows below give T cell receptor beta chains drawn from one sample of a study of cytomegalovirus exposure and HLA in healthy donors. Libraries were prepared by immunoSEQ multiplex PCR; TCRdb keeps only in-frame clonotypes and omits some of them. Of some 130,000 clones in the sample, roughly nine tenths were seen once. Sample: PBMCs. The receptors shown here come from a woman under 30 in good health and CMV-seronegative. Both conserved end residues are part of each CDR3. D genes are given only for firm matches. The size entry is marked missing in some rows and otherwise reads once, few, many or a size class.

TRBD1 | TRBJ1-1 | . | TRBV10-2 | TGCGCCAGCAGTGGAACAGGGGGCGCGGGGTATGAAGCTTTCTTT | CASSGTGGAGYEAFF
TRBD1 | TRBJ2-1 | . | TRBV18 | TGTGCCAGCTCACATGGACAGGGGGCCGGTTCCTACAATGAGCAGTTCTTC | CASSHGQGAGSYNEQFF
TRBD2 | TRBJ2-7 | . | TRBV5-1 | TGCGCCAGCTCCACCGGGACTAGCGGGGGATTCTCCTACGAGCAGTACTTC | CASSTGTSGGFSYEQYF
. | TRBJ2-7 | once | TRBV6-1 | TGTGCCAGCATCGTGGCAGGGAGGTCCTACGAGCAGTACTTC | CASIVAGRSYEQYF
. | TRBJ1-3 | . | TRBV6-1 | TGTGCCAGCAGTGAAAGCGACTGGTACTCCTCTGGAAACACCATATATTTT | CASSESDWYSSGNTIYF
. | TRBJ1-1 | . | TRBV18 | TGTGCCAGCTCGGGGGGGTTGAACACTGAAGCTTTCTTT | CASSGGLNTEAFF
. | TRBJ2-3 | . | TRBV7-3 | TGTGCCAGCAGCTTAAATGGCGGGGGCACAGATACGCAGTATTTT | CASSLNGGGTDTQYF
TRBD1 | TRBJ1-1 | . | TRBV12-5 | TGTGCTAGTGGGCCGGGACAGGGAGAAAACACTGAAGCTTTCTTT | CASGPGQGENTEAFF
TRBD1 | TRBJ1-3 | . | TRBV18 | TGTGCCAGCTCAGCCGGGACAGACTCTGGAAACACCATATATTTT | CASSAGTDSGNTIYF
TRBD1 | TRBJ2-2 | . | TRBV5-1 | TGCGCCAGCAGTCCGGGTGGGACAGGTGATTCCGGGGAGCTGTTTTTT | CASSPGGTGDSGELFF
. | TRBJ2-5 | . | TRBV9 | TGTGCCAGCAGTTACTCCGGGACACGTGAAGAGACCCAGTACTTC | CASSYSGTREETQYF
TRBD1 | TRBJ2-5 | . | TRBV4-2 | TGTGCCAGCGGCCAACAGGGGGCAGAGACCCAGTACTTC | CASGQQGAETQYF
TRBD1 | TRBJ2-5 | . | TRBV6-1 | TGTGCCAGCAGTGCGCAGGGGGTTCAAGAGACCCAGTACTTC | CASSAQGVQETQYF
TRBD2 | TRBJ2-5 | . | TRBV5-1 | TGCGCCAGCAGCACTGGACTAGCGGGGGGGCTGGCGGAGACCCAGTACTTC | CASSTGLAGGLAETQYF
. | TRBJ2-7 | . | TRBV6-5 | TGTGCCAGCAGCCAGGGAGGCGAGCAGTACTTC | CASSQGGEQYF
. | TRBJ1-3 | . | TRBV2 | TGTGCCAGCAGATACAGTCGTGAGGGGGACGACTCTGGAAACACCATATATTTT | CASRYSREGDDSGNTIYF
. | TRBJ1-5 | . | TRBV21-1 | TGTGCCAGCAGCAAAATGGAGCGGCCTTACGGCAATCAGCCCCAGCATTTT | CASSKMERPYGNQPQHF
. | TRBJ1-3 | . | TRBV7-7 | TGTGCTAGCAGCTTACACCTCGGGGGGACCGCCTCTGGAAACACCATATATTTT | CASSLHLGGTASGNTIYF
. | TRBJ2-1 | . | TRBV4-2 | TGTGCCAGCAGCCAAGGCCCTCCCGGTAGTGAGCAGTTCTTC | CASSQGPPGSEQFF
. | TRBJ2-1 | . | TRBV11-2 | TGTGCCAGCAGCTTACCCACTGCGGGTTTGAATGAGCAGTTCTTC | CASSLPTAGLNEQFF
TRBD1 | TRBJ2-1 | . | TRBV7-7 | TGTGCCAGCAGCCCAGACAGGGGGTCATACAATGAGCAGTTCTTC | CASSPDRGSYNEQFF
. | TRBJ1-1 | . | TRBV6-1 | TGTGCCAGCAGTGAGTTTATGAACACTGAAGCTTTCTTT | CASSEFMNTEAFF
. | TRBJ1-2 | . | TRBV18 | TGTGCCAGCTCACTTCCGTACGGTGGCTACACCTTC | CASSLPYGGYTF
. | TRBJ1-3 | . | TRBV29-1 | TGCAGCGTTGCTGCGGGCCTCGGAAACACCATATATTTT | CSVAAGLGNTIYF
. | TRBJ2-7 | once | TRBV18 | TGTGCCAGCTCACCTCCCGCGACAAGAGGTGGAGGTGAGCAGTACTTC | CASSPPATRGGGEQYF
. | TRBJ1-2 | . | TRBV5-4 | TGTGCCAGCAGCTTTCTGGGGCTAGGGGCCGCGAATACCTTC | CASSFLGLGAANTF
TRBD1 | TRBJ2-7 | . | TRBV11-1 | TGTGCCAGCAGCTACGGACAGGGGGCCAGGGGCTACGAGCAGTACTTC | CASSYGQGARGYEQYF
TRBD1 | TRBJ2-7 | . | TRBV5-1 | TGCGCCAGCAGCTTTGGGGCAGGGGGCCTCGAGCAGTACTTC | CASSFGAGGLEQYF
. | TRBJ1-5 | . | TRBV7-2 | TGTGCCAGCAGCATATTTGATCAGCCCCAGCATTTT | CASSIFDQPQHF
TRBD2 | TRBJ2-7 | . | TRBV6-5 | TGTGCCAGCAGTTCGTGGGGGGGTCAGAGCGAGCAGTACTTC | CASSSWGGQSEQYF
. | TRBJ1-1 | . | TRBV7-8 | TGTGCCAGCAGCTCAACGCCCCGGGACACCAACACTGAAGCTTTCTTT | CASSSTPRDTNTEAFF
TRBD1 | TRBJ1-3 | . | TRBV6-1 | TGTGCCAGCAGCAGACAGGGTATCTTGGACACCATATATTTT | CASSRQGILDTIYF
. | TRBJ1-2 | . | TRBV19 | TGTGCCAGTATCCAGCGGGGGGAGGGGTCTTATGGCTACACCTTC | CASIQRGEGSYGYTF
. | TRBJ2-5 | . | TRBV7-6 | TGTGCCAGCAGCCCCGACAGAGTTTCTTTGGTTCCCCAGTACTTC | CASSPDRVSLVPQYF
. | TRBJ1-1 | . | TRBV12-5 | TGTGCTAGTGGTTTTAGTCCAAACACTGAAGCTTTCTTT | CASGFSPNTEAFF
TRBD1 | TRBJ1-2 | . | TRBV5-1 | TGCGCCAGCAGCTTGGGGACAGGGGAAGGTAGCTACACCTTC | CASSLGTGEGSYTF
. | TRBJ1-1 | . | TRBV4-1 | TGCGCCAGCAGCCAAGGCGCAGGGAACACTGAAGCTTTCTTT | CASSQGAGNTEAFF
. | TRBJ1-5 | . | TRBV21-1 | TGTGCCAGCAGCAAATCTGGTTCCCAGGGGGATCAGCCCCAGCATTTT | CASSKSGSQGDQPQHF
TRBD1 | TRBJ1-3 | . | TRBV19 | TGTGCCAGTAGGCCTTGGGACAGGGGAAACACCATATATTTT | CASRPWDRGNTIYF
. | TRBJ1-2 | . | TRBV27 | TGTGCCAGCAGTCCTTTACCTGGACAGCCTTATGGCTACACCTTC | CASSPLPGQPYGYTF
. | TRBJ2-7 | . | TRBV6-1 | TGTGCCAGCAGTGAAGGTGTGGGGACATCTTCCTACGAGCAGTACTTC | CASSEGVGTSSYEQYF
. | TRBJ2-2 | . | TRBV11-2 | TGTGCCAGCAGCGATCCGGGTAGGGGCACCGGGGAGCTGTTTTTT | CASSDPGRGTGELFF
TRBD2 | TRBJ2-1 | . | TRBV5-1 | TGCGCCAGCAGCAGGGGACTAGGCGCCTACAATGAGCAGTTCTTC | CASSRGLGAYNEQFF